This T cell receptor (beta chain) was recorded in a study of blood T cell repertoires in COVID-19. The data were produced by immunoSEQ multiplex PCR, yet TCRdb's version contains in-frame clones alone and is incomplete. This table holds 100,000 to 150,000 clones, 65% to 90% found once. Assignments of participants to cohorts depended upon their own reported clinical history. The V end lost 0 bases, the J end lost 2 bases, and 11 bases lay between the germline ends. Germline V gene lookup returns CDR1 SGDLS and CDR2 YYNGEE. The CDR3 extends over 15 amino acids. Sequenced sample: PBMCs or T cells enriched from blood (not recorded which). The receptor's source is a woman between 45 and 65 years old who had recovered from COVID-19. V is TRBV9 and J is TRBJ1-2; maybe TRBD1 (6 bases). CDR3 residues: CASSVGRTANYGYTF. The CDR3 DNA reads TGTGCCAGCAGCGTAGGCCGGACAGCAAACTATGGCTACACCTTC.